The entry below gives a single T cell receptor (beta chain) sequence along with its context. This sample was included in a study of blood T cell repertoires in COVID-19. Study background: COVID-19 samples from acute and convalescent phases originated in the United States, Italy and Spain. PBMCs, B-cell-depleted T cells, or T cells provided the cDNA or gDNA that made up the material.

The CDR3 is 14 residues long. Germline CDR1 reads SGHNT; CDR2 reads YENEEA. The junction had 6 bases not matched to a gene; V was cut back by 5 bases and J by 5 bases. Original data processing: The authors estimated nucleated cell counts from reference gene primer amplification. Using immunoSEQ multiplex PCR, the repertoire was profiled, and TCRdb retains in-frame clones only, with some absent. The V and J calls and the clone size are those of that table, but D and trimming were determined from the DNA. The table shows 50,000 to 60,000 clones, with about four fifths occurring only once. J is TRBJ1-2 and V is TRBV11-3, with 9 positions matching TRBD1. What was sequenced was peripheral blood. The receptor was derived from a human donor in a cohort sampled during active or convalescent COVID-19. The CDR3 sequence is CASSPPGQGYGYTF. CDR3 in DNA: TGTGCCAGCAGCCCCCCGGGACAGGGATATGGCTACACCTTC.